Listed below are T cell receptor beta chains from one sample, sequenced in a study of OX40 agonist ivuxolimab in advanced cancers. Produced via immunoSEQ multiplex PCR; TCRdb's table is partial and in-frame only. The top ten clones hold roughly 10% of a sample with roughly 25,000 clones, 88% of them seen once. Source: CD4+ or CD8+ T cells sorted from blood, taken in a trial of the OX40 agonist ivuxolimab. The receptors derive from an adult with an advanced solid tumor such as melanoma, head and neck, liver or kidney cancer. Both conserved end residues are part of each CDR3. Each record gives: D gene, V gene, J gene, CDR3 protein, CDR3 DNA. The D gene is left open where the match is weak.

>.|TRBV5-5|TRBJ1-1
CASSKQSDEAFF
TGTGCCAGCAGCAAACAGAGTGATGAAGCTTTCTTT
>.|TRBV7-8|TRBJ1-1
CASSLGQTLNTEAFF
TGTGCCAGCAGCCTCGGACAGACTCTGAACACTGAAGCTTTCTTT
>.|TRBV7-6|TRBJ1-1
CASSLIQGSTEAFF
TGTGCCAGCAGCTTAATCCAGGGATCCACTGAAGCTTTCTTT
>.|TRBV2|TRBJ1-2
CASSGPLGQDGYTF
TGTGCCAGCAGTGGACCTCTAGGTCAGGATGGCTACACCTTC
>.|TRBV5-5|TRBJ2-7
CASSLDRWAYEQYF
TGTGCCAGCAGCTTGGACCGATGGGCTTACGAGCAGTACTTC
>TRBD2|TRBV7-2|TRBJ2-7
CASSLSLNIAGWGSEQYF
TGTGCCAGCAGCTTATCGCTGAATATAGCGGGGTGGGGGAGCGAGCAGTACTTC
>TRBD1|TRBV18|TRBJ1-5
CASSEGQGSNQPQHF
TGTGCCAGTTCTGAGGGACAGGGGAGCAATCAGCCCCAGCATTTT
>.|TRBV27|TRBJ2-2
CASRQGANTGELFF
TGTGCCAGCAGACAGGGAGCGAACACCGGGGAGCTGTTTTTT
>.|TRBV7-8|TRBJ2-7
CASSLERSYEQYF
TGTGCCAGCAGCTTAGAGAGATCCTACGAGCAGTACTTC
>.|TRBV18|TRBJ2-1
CASSPERSSYNEQFF
TGTGCCAGCTCACCCGAAAGAAGCTCCTACAATGAGCAGTTCTTC
>.|TRBV12-5|TRBJ2-5
CASGLTPMAETQYF
TGTGCTAGTGGTTTGACCCCGATGGCTGAGACCCAGTACTTC